This TCR beta chain was sequenced in a study of blood T cells in healthy people across ages. Study-wide results and caveats: PBMCs went unsorted, and a conclusive naive versus antigen-experienced comparison was therefore prevented. Diversity of TCR beta per million T cells declined in a roughly linear way with age.

Using a J-beta primer mix together with a sample-barcoded 5' primer, a second PCR was run for roughly 6 to 11 cycles. From the 5' RACE reads, TCRdb called clonotypes with MiXCR, one entry per CDR3 protein. Seen here are roughly 1,700,000 distinct CDR3 sequences, 25% to 30% observed once, and the top ten hold roughly 8%. Per germline, CDR1 ENHRY and CDR2 SYGVKD. The trim removed 0 bases at V and 6 bases at J, leaving 5 bases unmatched. The CDR3 runs 16 residues. A note on this clonotype: Its target is unknown.

Samples had at least 7 million PBMCs isolated from them. With each sample, at least 5 micrograms of total RNA were extracted. The receptor's source is a woman in her 30s in good health. The rearrangement uses TRBV10-3 and TRBJ2-1; TRBD1 agrees at 10 bases. The sequencing input was blood. CDR3 nucleotides: TGTGCCATCAGTGAGTCGGGACAGGGGAATATCAATGAGCAGTTCTTC. It yields the protein CAISESGQGNINEQFF.